This T cell receptor beta chain was captured in a study of CD8+CD57+ T cells in acquired aplastic anemia. Study in general: Mean DNA quantity obtained from sorted CD4+ and CD8+ cells was 3 to 3.5 ug.

Profiling of TCR beta VDJ combinations and CDR3 sequences used genomic DNA as template. From the reads, TCRdb called clonotypes with MiXCR, one entry per CDR3 protein. This table has about 200,000 distinct CDR3 sequences, about 62% appearing once. General study findings and limits: Patients and controls had CD8+ Simpson's diversity values that were not significantly distinct.

Germline CDR1 and CDR2: ENHRY and SYGVKD. The length of the CDR3 is 16 residues. Trimming took off 6 bases at V and 0 bases at J, with 18 bases between the two ends. Before being chosen for sequencing, patients had shown CD8+CD57+ cell expansion by flow cytometry. Every patient was diagnosed with severe acquired aplastic anemia. This clonotype occurred many times. Antigen specificity is unknown. The clonotype originates from a human donor with aplastic anemia. This chain joins TRBV10-3 and TRBJ2-7; D is perhaps TRBD1 or TRBD2 (6 bases each). The sequenced sample consisted of sorted CD4+, CD8+, or CD8+CD57+ T cells (not recorded which) from PBMCs. The CDR3 region is CAISGSQGITSYEQYF. CDR3 sequence (DNA): TGTGCCATCAGCGGGAGTCAGGGGATAACCTCCTACGAGCAGTACTTC.